This TCR beta chain emerged from a study of blood T cell repertoires in COVID-19. TCRdb's table, derived via immunoSEQ multiplex PCR, lists solely in-frame clones and lacks some. The table includes roughly 100,000 clones, about 92% detected once. CDR3 length: 16 amino acids. V was pared by 3 bases and J by 3 bases, with 15 bases between. CDR1 and CDR2 from the germline V gene are SNHLY and FYNNEI. V usage is TRBV2 and J usage is TRBJ2-1; D is possibly TRBD2 (5 bases). The TCR comes from a man over 45 with active COVID-19. What was sequenced was peripheral blood. The CDR3 loop is CASSDGPAAGYNEQFF. In nucleotides, the CDR3 is TGTGCCAGCAGTGACGGTCCAGCGGCGGGCTACAATGAGCAGTTCTTC.